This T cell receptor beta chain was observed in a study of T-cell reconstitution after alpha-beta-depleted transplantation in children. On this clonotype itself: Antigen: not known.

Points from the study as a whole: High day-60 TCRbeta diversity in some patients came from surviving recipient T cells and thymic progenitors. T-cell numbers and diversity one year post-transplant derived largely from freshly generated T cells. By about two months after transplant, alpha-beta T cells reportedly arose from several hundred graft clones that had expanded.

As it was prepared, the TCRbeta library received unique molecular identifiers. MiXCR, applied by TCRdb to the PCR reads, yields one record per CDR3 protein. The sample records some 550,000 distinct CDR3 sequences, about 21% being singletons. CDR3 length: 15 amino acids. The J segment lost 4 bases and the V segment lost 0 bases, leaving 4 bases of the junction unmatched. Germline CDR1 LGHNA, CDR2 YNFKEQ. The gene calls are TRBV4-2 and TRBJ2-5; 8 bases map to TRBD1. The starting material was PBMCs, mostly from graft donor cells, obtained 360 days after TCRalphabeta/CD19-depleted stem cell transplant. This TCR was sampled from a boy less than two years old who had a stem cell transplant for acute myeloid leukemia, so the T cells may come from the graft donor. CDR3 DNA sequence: TGTGCCAGCAGCCAAGACCCCACAGGGGGAGAGACCCAGTACTTC. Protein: CASSQDPTGGETQYF.